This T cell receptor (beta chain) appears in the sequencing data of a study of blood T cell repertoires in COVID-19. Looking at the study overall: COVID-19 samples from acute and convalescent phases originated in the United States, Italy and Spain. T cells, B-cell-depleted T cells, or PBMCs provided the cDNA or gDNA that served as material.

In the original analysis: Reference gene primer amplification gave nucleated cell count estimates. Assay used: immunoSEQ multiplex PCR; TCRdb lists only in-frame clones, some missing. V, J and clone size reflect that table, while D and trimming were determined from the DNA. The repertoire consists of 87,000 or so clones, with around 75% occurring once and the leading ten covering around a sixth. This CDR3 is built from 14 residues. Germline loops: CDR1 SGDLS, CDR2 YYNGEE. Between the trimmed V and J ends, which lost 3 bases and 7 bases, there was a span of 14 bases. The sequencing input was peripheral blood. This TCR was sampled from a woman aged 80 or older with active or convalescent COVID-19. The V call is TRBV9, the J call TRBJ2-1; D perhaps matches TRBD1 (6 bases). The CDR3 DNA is TGTGCCAGCAGCGCCGGACAGTCTTGGAATGAGCAGTTCTTC. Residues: CASSAGQSWNEQFF.